The rows below give T cell receptor beta chains drawn from one sample of a study of molecular identifiers for immune sequencing clone quantification. Via MiXCR, TCRdb re-called the PCR reads, giving one row per CDR3 protein. The sample has around 89,000 distinct CDR3 sequences; around 19% are singletons. The specimen was naive CD8+ T cells from blood, with Jurkat cell RNA spiked in. The source of these receptors is a human donor in good health. Some libraries in this study had Jurkat cell RNA spiked in. Both conserved end residues are part of each CDR3. D genes are given only for firm matches. Clone size is not always given. Where it is, it says once, few, many or a class for expanded clones.

TGTGCCAGCAGTTTAATGGAGGGGGCTGGGCAGTTCTTC	CASSLMEGAGQFF	-	-	TRBV12-3/TRBV12-4	TRBJ2-1
TGTGCCAGCAGCAAAGCGGGGGGAAACAGGGTCTCCTACAATGAGCAGTTCTTC	CASSKAGGNRVSYNEQFF	-	many	TRBV21-1	TRBJ2-1
TGTGCCAGCAGTCGTACAGGGAGAGCTGTTGAAAAACTGTTTTTT	CASSRTGRAVEKLFF	-	many	TRBV5-4	TRBJ1-4
TGTGCCTGGAGCGAGGGATTAGCGGGAGTTGATCGTGAGACCCAGTACTTC	CAWSEGLAGVDRETQYF	TRBD2	many	TRBV30	TRBJ2-5
TGTGCCAGCAAGGGAGAGGAGTTGTACGAGCAGTACTTC	CASKGEELYEQYF	-	once	TRBV6-5	TRBJ2-7
TGTGCCAGTAGTAGCGACAGCGGCAATGAGCAGTTCTTC	CASSSDSGNEQFF	-	many	TRBV19	TRBJ2-1
TGCAGCGTTGAAGTTCAAGAGGACAGAAACACCGGGGAGCTGTTTTTT	CSVEVQEDRNTGELFF	-	-	TRBV29-1	TRBJ2-2
TGTGCCAGCAGCTGGCCGGGACAGGGGGCGCCCGGCGGGGAGCTGTTTTTT	CASSWPGQGAPGGELFF	TRBD1	-	TRBV5-3	TRBJ2-2
TGTGCCAGTAGTATAGATTGGCAGGGGAAGAGCGAGCAGTACTTC	CASSIDWQGKSEQYF	-	many	TRBV19	TRBJ2-7
TGCAGTGCTAGAGGGTCTGGCGGGGGGCCAGGAAGAACAGATACGCAGTATTTT	CSARGSGGGPGRTDTQYF	TRBD2	-	TRBV20-1	TRBJ2-3
TGTGCCAGCAGCCCCCGAGGGACTAGCGCCTACAATGAGCAGTTCTTC	CASSPRGTSAYNEQFF	TRBD2	many	TRBV9	TRBJ2-1
TGTGCCAGCAGCTTAACAGGGGACTCTGGAAACACCATATATTTT	CASSLTGDSGNTIYF	TRBD1	many	TRBV7-2	TRBJ1-3
TGTGCCAGCAGAGTTGAATTTAAAGAGACCCAGTACTTC	CASRVEFKETQYF	-	many	TRBV7-9	TRBJ2-5
TGTGCCAGCAGTTCGACCGACCCTGACAATGAGCAGTTCTTC	CASSSTDPDNEQFF	-	-	TRBV12-3/TRBV12-4	TRBJ2-1
TGCAGCGTTGATTTGACAGTCGAAGAGACCCAGTACTTC	CSVDLTVEETQYF	-	once	TRBV29-1	TRBJ2-5
TGTGCCAGCAGCTTGGGAGGGGGTGGCGAGCAGTACTTC	CASSLGGGGEQYF	-	many	TRBV5-6	TRBJ2-7
TGTGCCAGCAGCCAGGGACTAGCGACAGTCTCCTACAATGAGCAGTTCTTC	CASSQGLATVSYNEQFF	TRBD2	many	TRBV13	TRBJ2-1
TGTGCCAGCAGCCAAGGCTCCGGGACCAACAACATTCAGTACTTC	CASSQGSGTNNIQYF	-	many	TRBV4-2	TRBJ2-4
TGCGCCAGCAGCCCCGGGACAGGTTACTCTGGGGCCAACGTCCTGACTTTC	CASSPGTGYSGANVLTF	TRBD1	many	TRBV4-3	TRBJ2-6
TGCAGTGCTAGTACCGTCGTGAGGGGGCATCAGCCCCAGCATTTT	CSASTVVRGHQPQHF	TRBD1	many	TRBV20-1	TRBJ1-5
TGCAGCGTTGAAGAGGGTCCAGGGCCCTACGAGCAGTACTTC	CSVEEGPGPYEQYF	-	many	TRBV29-1	TRBJ2-7
TGCAGTGCTAGAGTGGACGGGGTGGGGTACTTC	CSARVDGVGYF	-	many	TRBV20-1	TRBJ2-4
TGTGCCAGCAGATCAACAGGGGCCGGTGTGACTGAAGCTTTCTTT	CASRSTGAGVTEAFF	TRBD1	many	TRBV27	TRBJ1-1
TGCAGCGTTGAATCGCCAGGGACCTACGAGCAGTACTTC	CSVESPGTYEQYF	-	many	TRBV29-1	TRBJ2-7
TGTGCCTGGACCTGGGGCAGGGTAGGGAATGAGCAGTTCTTC	CAWTWGRVGNEQFF	-	many	TRBV30	TRBJ2-1
TGTGCCTGGAGTGTAACAACCACTGAAGCTTTCTTT	CAWSVTTTEAFF	-	many	TRBV30	TRBJ1-1
TGTGCCAGCAGCCATCGGTGGAACTCTGGGGCCAACGTCCTGACTTTC	CASSHRWNSGANVLTF	-	many	TRBV12-3/TRBV12-4	TRBJ2-6
TGTGCCAGCAACCGCCCTGCGGGTGAGAGTTACGAGCAGTACTTC	CASNRPAGESYEQYF	-	many	TRBV7-9	TRBJ2-7
TGTGCCAGTAGTATAGGCGCAGGGAATTCCTACGAGCAGTACTTC	CASSIGAGNSYEQYF	-	many	TRBV19	TRBJ2-7
TGCAGCGTTGAAACAGGACTAGACTCGTACAATGAGCAGTTCTTC	CSVETGLDSYNEQFF	TRBD2	many	TRBV29-1	TRBJ2-1
TGTGCCAGCAGCCAAGCAGCTACAGGGCTTTCGAGGGACGAGCAGTACTTC	CASSQAATGLSRDEQYF	-	once	TRBV4-2	TRBJ2-7
TGTGCCAGCAGTAAACAGGGGCTGGGCACTGAAGCTTTCTTT	CASSKQGLGTEAFF	TRBD1	many	TRBV6-2/TRBV6-3	TRBJ1-1
TGCAGTGCTAGATTCCGGGACAGAGGACAGCCCCAGCATTTT	CSARFRDRGQPQHF	TRBD1	many	TRBV20-1	TRBJ1-5
TGTGCCAGCAGCTTAGGCGCTAGCCTGAGGTACGAGCAGTACTTC	CASSLGASLRYEQYF	-	-	TRBV7-2	TRBJ2-7
TGCAGCGTCACTTTAGCGGGAGCGGGGGAGACCCAGTACTTC	CSVTLAGAGETQYF	TRBD2	medium-sized	TRBV29-1	TRBJ2-5
TGTGCCAGCAGTTTCGGACAGGGATCGTATACGCAGTATTTT	CASSFGQGSYTQYF	TRBD1	many	TRBV27	TRBJ2-3
TGTGCCAGCAGTTTATGGGACGGTCAGCCCCAGCATTTT	CASSLWDGQPQHF	-	many	TRBV12-3/TRBV12-4	TRBJ1-5
TGTGCCAGCAGCCAAGGAGAGGGTCAGCCCCAGCATTTT	CASSQGEGQPQHF	-	many	TRBV3-1	TRBJ1-5
TGTGCCAGCAGCCCCCCGGAACTAGCCAGCACAGATACGCAGTATTTT	CASSPPELASTDTQYF	-	-	TRBV11-2	TRBJ2-3
TGTGCCAGCAGTTCGGACCACTACGAGCAGTACTTC	CASSSDHYEQYF	-	-	TRBV27	TRBJ2-7
TGCGCCAGCAGCCAAGATCGTTGGGGTGGAAACACCATATATTTT	CASSQDRWGGNTIYF	-	many	TRBV4-3	TRBJ1-3
TGTGCCTGGGGGCTAGCGGGAGTCTCCGAGCAGTACTTC	CAWGLAGVSEQYF	TRBD2	many	TRBV30	TRBJ2-7
TGTGCCAGCAGTTTAGGAGGGGCCGGCTCTGGGGCCAACGTCCTGACTTTC	CASSLGGAGSGANVLTF	-	many	TRBV12-3/TRBV12-4	TRBJ2-6